Following are 3 T cell receptor beta chains from one sample sequenced in a study of CD8 T cells in ankylosing spondylitis. TCRdb processed the 5' RACE reads anew with MiXCR; each CDR3 protein has one entry. The sample has more than 650,000 distinct CDR3 sequences, about an eighth seen once; the top ten hold around 0.51%. No antigen has been identified for these receptors. Study-wide points: Among TCR beta sequences, a motif of eight highly homologous variants appeared characteristic of ankylosing spondylitis blood.

Sample: blood, either unsorted or a sorted T cell fraction (not recorded which). The receptors shown here come from a male donor with ankylosing spondylitis.

This clonotype was counted between two and nine times. The chain recombines TRBV7-3 with TRBJ2-5, with D perhaps TRBD2 (6 bases). The CDR3 is 16 amino acids. CDR1 is SGHTA, CDR2 FQGTGA, per germline. With 0 bases removed from V and 5 bases from J, the gap between germline ends came to 16 bases. CDR3 loop: CASSLTGGNGMETQYF. In DNA, the CDR3 is TGTGCCAGCAGCTTAACTGGGGGGAACGGGATGGAGACCCAGTACTTC.

The V gene is TRBV20-1, the J gene TRBJ1-2; no firm D call. V was clipped by 3 bases and J by 2 bases, with 19 bases between them. Germline CDR1 and CDR2: DFQATT and SNEGSKA (reference sequence). The CDR3 runs to 16 residues. This CDR3 is CSASRRLPSGNYGYTF. CDR3 bases: TGCAGTGCTAGTCGACGGCTCCCCTCGGGGAACTATGGCTACACCTTC.

This clonotype was seen only a few times. The CDR3 nucleotides are TGCAGTGCTGGTGAGACTAGCGGGTACGAAGAGACCCAGTACTTC. Its protein product is CSAGETSGYEETQYF. The V and J genes are TRBV20-1 and TRBJ2-5, with 10 bases lining up with TRBD2. With 5 bases clipped from V and 3 bases from J, the junction kept 9 bases outside the gene matches. The CDR3 has 15 residues. In germline, CDR1 is DFQATT, CDR2 SNEGSKA (reference sequence).